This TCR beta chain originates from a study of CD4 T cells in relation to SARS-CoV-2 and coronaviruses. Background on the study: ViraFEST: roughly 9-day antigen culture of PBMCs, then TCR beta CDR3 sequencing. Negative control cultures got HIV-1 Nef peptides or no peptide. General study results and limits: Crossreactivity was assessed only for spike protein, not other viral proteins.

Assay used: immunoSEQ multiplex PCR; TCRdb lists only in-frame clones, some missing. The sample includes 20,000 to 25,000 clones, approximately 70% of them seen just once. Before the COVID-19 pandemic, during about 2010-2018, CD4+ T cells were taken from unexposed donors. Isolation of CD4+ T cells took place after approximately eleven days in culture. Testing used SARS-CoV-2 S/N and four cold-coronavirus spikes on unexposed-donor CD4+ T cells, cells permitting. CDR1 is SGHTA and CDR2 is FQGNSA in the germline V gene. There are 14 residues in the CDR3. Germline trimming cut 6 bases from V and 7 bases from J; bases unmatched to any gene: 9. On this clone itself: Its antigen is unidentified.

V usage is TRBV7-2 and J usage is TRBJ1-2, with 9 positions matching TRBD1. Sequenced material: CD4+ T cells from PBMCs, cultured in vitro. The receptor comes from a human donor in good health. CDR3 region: CASSPIQGAFGYTF. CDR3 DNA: TGTGCCAGCAGTCCAATACAGGGGGCCTTTGGCTACACCTTC.